This TCR beta chain was obtained from a study of cytomegalovirus exposure and HLA in healthy donors. The germline CDR1 and CDR2 sequences are GTSNPN and SVGIG (reference sequence). This CDR3 has 14 residues. J gave up 0 bases and V 3 bases, and 5 bases lay outside the gene matches. The study ran its PCR with 60 Vbeta and 13 Jbeta primers. Sequencing used immunoSEQ multiplex PCR; TCRdb keeps in-frame clones, though not all of them. Here the sample spans 150,000 to 200,000 clones, more than 75% being singletons. The sequence came from a girl aged 10-17 years in good health and CMV-seropositive. The rearrangement uses TRBV30 and TRBJ2-7; 7 bases align to TRBD1. Sequenced sample: PBMCs. The CDR3: CAWSLGQNSYEQYF. The CDR3 DNA follows: TGTGCCTGGAGCCTGGGACAGAACTCCTACGAGCAGTACTTC. Variable domain in full (rest from reference TRBV30 and TRBJ2-7): SQTIHQWPATLVQPVGSPLSLECTVEGTSNPNLYWYRQAAGRGLQLLFYSVGIGQISSEVPQNLSASRPQDRQFILSSKKLLLSDSGFYLCAWSLGQNSYEQYFGPGTRLTVT.